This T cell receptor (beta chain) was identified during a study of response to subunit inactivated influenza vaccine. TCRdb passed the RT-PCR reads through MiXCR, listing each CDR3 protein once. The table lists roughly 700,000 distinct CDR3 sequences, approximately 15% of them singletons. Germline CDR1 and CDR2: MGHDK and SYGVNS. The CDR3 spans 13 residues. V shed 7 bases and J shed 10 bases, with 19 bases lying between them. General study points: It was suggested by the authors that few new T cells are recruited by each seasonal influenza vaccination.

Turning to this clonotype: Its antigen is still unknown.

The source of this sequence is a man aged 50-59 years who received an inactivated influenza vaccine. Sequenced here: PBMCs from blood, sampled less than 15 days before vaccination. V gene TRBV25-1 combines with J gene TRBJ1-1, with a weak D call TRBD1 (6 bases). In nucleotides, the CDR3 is TGTGCCAGCACCACCGTGTGGCAGGGGCCAGCTTTCTTT. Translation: CASTTVWQGPAFF.